The present T cell receptor (beta chain) was sequenced within a study of OX40 agonist ivuxolimab in advanced cancers. Study-level background: Six ivuxolimab dose levels, 0.01 to 10 mg/kg, were given intravenously every 2 weeks. Of the patients, three showed partial responses, one with hepatocellular carcinoma and two with cutaneous melanoma.

The length of the CDR3 is 15 residues. J lost 3 bases, V lost 0 bases, and 3 bases had no gene match. Germline lookup yields CDR1 MNHEY and CDR2 SVGAGI. General study findings and limits: At 0.1 to 3.0 mg/kg, clonal expansion of CD4+ and CD8+ blood T cells had occurred by week 6.

TCRdb's copy holds only in-frame clones and misses some; the assay was immunoSEQ multiplex PCR. This table has just over 40,000 clones, 88% appearing once. In regard to this clone: Its cognate antigen is unknown.

This chain links TRBV6-5 with TRBJ2-7; 9 bases map to TRBD1. Sample: CD4+ or CD8+ T cells sorted from blood, taken in a trial of the OX40 agonist ivuxolimab. The sequence was collected from an adult with an advanced solid tumor such as melanoma, head and neck, liver or kidney cancer. The CDR3 reads CASSYSGQGNYEQYF. Here the CDR3 DNA reads TGTGCCAGCAGTTACTCGGGACAGGGAAACTACGAGCAGTACTTC.